These T cell receptor beta chains were read from a single sample in a study of CD8+ T cells in alopecia areata. Measured with immunoSEQ multiplex PCR; TCRdb has only the in-frame clones, and not every one. The repertoire holds fewer than 150,000 clones, with more than 30% as singletons. The sequenced material came from CD4+ T cells sorted from blood. The origin of the receptors is a human donor with alopecia areata. The CDR3 runs from the conserved cysteine through the conserved F or W. A D gene is named only where the DNA matches it firmly. The listing skips clone size in some rows; elsewhere it reads once, few, many or a size class.

few TRBJ1-1 TRBV29-1 TRBD1 CSVRGQGNTEAFF TGCAGCGTCCGTGGACAGGGAAACACTGAAGCTTTCTTT
NA TRBJ2-5 TRBV4-1 NA CASSQIRGETQYF TGCGCCAGCAGCCAAATCAGGGGAGAGACCCAGTACTTC
NA TRBJ2-7 TRBV7-2 TRBD2 CASSLAGSGRDPQYF TGTGCCAGCAGCTTGGCGGGGAGCGGGAGGGACCCCCAGTACTTC
NA TRBJ2-1 TRBV5-1 NA CASRLDVGSYNEQFF TGCGCCAGCAGGTTGGACGTAGGATCCTACAATGAGCAGTTCTTC
once TRBJ1-1 TRBV25-1 NA CASSETTGSAEAFF TGTGCCAGCAGTGAGACTACCGGATCCGCCGAAGCTTTCTTT
NA TRBJ1-1 TRBV29-1 TRBD1 CSVPTGGGTEAFF TGCAGCGTCCCTACAGGGGGCGGTACTGAAGCTTTCTTT
NA TRBJ2-2 TRBV7-2 NA CASSLRLAAGELFF TGTGCCAGCAGCTTACGATTAGCCGCCGGGGAGCTGTTTTTT
few TRBJ2-7 TRBV28 NA CASFSGTHSYEQYF TGTGCCAGCTTCTCCGGGACTCACTCCTACGAGCAGTACTTC
NA TRBJ2-1 TRBV7-3 NA CASSSVTSSYNEQFF TGTGCCAGCAGCTCCGTGACTAGCTCCTACAATGAGCAGTTCTTC
NA TRBJ1-2 TRBV4-1 TRBD1 CASSQEGTGSGGYTF TGCGCCAGCAGCCAAGAAGGGACAGGGTCGGGCGGCTACACCTTC
few TRBJ1-1 TRBV18 NA CASSPEAGRTEAFF TGTGCCAGCTCACCAGAGGCTGGTCGCACTGAAGCTTTCTTT
NA TRBJ1-2 TRBV9 NA CASNRDHYGYTF TGTGCCTCTAACCGGGACCACTATGGCTACACCTTC
few TRBJ2-5 TRBV5-6 NA CASSEEFQETQYF TGTGCCAGCAGCGAGGAGTTTCAAGAGACCCAGTACTTC
few TRBJ1-3 TRBV18 NA CASSPASGNTIYF TGTGCCAGCTCACCGGCCTCTGGAAACACCATATATTTT
NA TRBJ2-7 TRBV4-3 NA CASSQGLSSYEQYF TGCGCCAGCAGCCAGGGACTCTCTTCCTACGAGCAGTACTTC
few TRBJ1-1 TRBV29-1 NA CSVERGALNTEAFF TGCAGCGTTGAAAGAGGGGCCCTGAACACTGAAGCTTTCTTT
NA TRBJ1-2 TRBV15 NA CATSRGEQVYGYTF TGTGCCACCAGCAGGGGGGAACAGGTCTATGGCTACACCTTC
NA TRBJ2-7 TRBV30 TRBD1 CACRFRDRVSEQYF TGTGCCTGCCGCTTCCGGGACAGAGTCTCCGAGCAGTACTTC
NA TRBJ2-3 TRBV5-1 NA CASSLGTLMVTDTQYF TGCGCCAGCAGCTTGGGGACGTTGATGGTAACAGATACGCAGTATTTT
NA TRBJ2-1 TRBV5-4 NA CASSLGKAYNEQFF TGTGCCAGCAGCTTGGGTAAGGCTTACAATGAGCAGTTCTTC
few TRBJ2-5 TRBV4-3 NA CASSQEGGLKETQYF TGCGCCAGCAGCCAAGAAGGGGGACTTAAAGAGACCCAGTACTTC
many TRBJ2-4 TRBV7-9 TRBD1 CASSSYRDRSNIQYF TGTGCCAGCAGCTCCTATAGGGACAGAAGCAACATTCAGTACTTC
NA TRBJ1-4 TRBV30 TRBD1 CAWSGYRGTNEKLFF TGTGCCTGGAGTGGATACAGGGGCACGAATGAAAAACTGTTTTTT
few TRBJ2-7 TRBV7-3 TRBD2 CASSSGLAGPEQYF TGTGCCAGCAGCTCAGGACTAGCGGGGCCGGAGCAGTACTTC
NA TRBJ2-5 TRBV5-4 NA CASTQQPDGETQYF TGTGCCAGCACCCAACAACCTGACGGGGAGACCCAGTACTTC
NA TRBJ2-1 TRBV10-2 NA CASSEFRVGEQFF TGCGCCAGCAGTGAGTTCAGGGTCGGCGAGCAGTTCTTC
NA TRBJ2-2 TRBV30 NA CAWTRARPTGELFF TGTGCCTGGACTAGGGCCCGGCCCACCGGGGAGCTGTTTTTT
NA TRBJ2-1 TRBV27 NA CASSSTGTSYNEQFF TGTGCCAGCAGTTCCACCGGGACTTCCTACAATGAGCAGTTCTTC
NA TRBJ2-7 TRBV2 TRBD2 CASLASSGSSSYEQYF TGTGCCAGCCTAGCTTCTAGCGGGAGTAGCTCCTACGAGCAGTACTTC
few TRBJ2-3 TRBV28 TRBD2 CASSIAGGTDTQYF TGTGCCAGCAGTATAGCGGGAGGCACAGATACGCAGTATTTT
NA TRBJ2-2 TRBV29-1 TRBD2 CSAGLARGTGELFF TGCAGCGCCGGACTAGCGAGAGGAACCGGGGAGCTGTTTTTT